This record looks at one T cell receptor beta chain sequence and its context. Antigen: not known. The time point is: cycle 4 day 1 (C4D1), after 6 weeks of nivolumab. Every patient experienced relapse after autologous stem cell transplantation, and brentuximab vedotin exposure varied. Thawed PBMCs yielded CD4+ T cells through magnetic negative selection. The method was immunoSEQ multiplex PCR; TCRdb's version includes in-frame clones alone and lacks a portion of them. Here the sample spans around 30,000 clones, roughly 86% being singletons. This record comes from a study of PD-1 blockade in classical Hodgkin lymphoma. The length of the CDR3 is 13 residues. With 6 bases removed from V and 11 bases from J, the gap between germline ends came to 16 bases. Germline V lookup: CDR1 SGHVS, CDR2 FQNEAQ. Overall study results and limits: Before treatment, TCR diversity in newly diagnosed patients was reportedly lower than in healthy donors. Similar baseline diversity was found in complete responders and newly diagnosed patients. Why repertoires differed is undefined; disease activity or prior therapy possibly contributed. Anyone who began nivolumab under 1 year after ASCT was excluded.

The clonotype was recovered from a human donor with classical Hodgkin lymphoma. The rearrangement links TRBV7-8 to TRBJ1-4; no definite D call. This material consisted of CD4+ T cells from blood, taken before the fourth cycle of nivolumab. CDR3 amino acids: CASRQKTDGKLFF. The CDR3 DNA follows: TGTGCCAGCAGGCAAAAGACCGATGGGAAACTGTTTTTT.